Described below is a single T cell receptor beta chain sequence and its context. The target antigen is unknown. This sample is part of a study of persistence of HIV-infected CD4 T cells. The study, taken as a whole, reports: Antigen-responding cells were enriched for degenerate expanded CDR3beta sequences.

An overlapping HIV-1 Gag peptide pool stimulated these cells at about 0.94 ug/peptide/mL. CD40L/CD69 double-negative CD45RO-high memory CD4+ T cells were collected. Donors had undetectable plasma HIV-1 RNA, under 50 copies/mL, for 4+ years. CD8-depleted PBMCs were stimulated 15 to 20 hours with anti-CD28/CD49d costimulation, CD40-blocking antibody and enfuvirtide. Sequencing used immunoSEQ version 4 in survey mode. Assay: immunoSEQ multiplex PCR; the TCRdb copy retains only in-frame clones and omits some. This sample has about 64,000 clones, with about four fifths found just once. Germline V gene sequence: CDR1 SEHNR, CDR2 FQNEAQ (reference sequence). CDR3 size: 13 residues. The V gene lost 4 bases and the J gene lost 7 bases, with 14 bases spanning the gap.

This chain links TRBV7-9 with TRBJ2-7; D is perhaps TRBD1 (6 bases). The source was CD4+ T cells sorted from PBMCs after approximately 19-hour stimulation, collected from a patient who received antiretroviral therapy. This TCR derives from an adult man with HIV who was CMV-seropositive. The CDR3, as DNA: TGTGCCAGCAGCTCTACAGGGATGGGGGAGCAGTACTTC. Amino acid sequence: CASSSTGMGEQYF.